This paragraph reports one TCR beta chain. A clone one base away is much larger, so this may be a read error. The data derive from a study of T cells in Graves' hyperthyroidism and ophthalmopathy. The CDR3 regions of TCR beta were amplified from RNA transcripts. The primer set for the first-round RT-PCR of the TCR CDR3 was HTBI. MiXCR, run by TCRdb on the multiplex PCR reads, gives a single entry per CDR3 protein. Among a few hundred thousand distinct CDR3 sequences, just over 14% were seen once, and the ten largest hold roughly 14%. Hyperthyroidism patients were newly diagnosed, had disease duration under 2 months, and were aged 18 to 65 years. Exclusion followed for patients with uncontrolled infection, other autoimmune disease, pregnancy or lactation. PBMCs were sourced from roughly 10 ml fresh peripheral blood. CDR3 length: 16 amino acids. Germline lookup yields CDR1 MDHEN and CDR2 SYDVKM. Deletions cut 10 bases from V and 3 bases from J, with 22 bases between.

This receptor was identified in a middle-aged woman with Graves' hyperthyroidism that later progressed to Graves' ophthalmopathy. Specimen: blood. The rearrangement joins TRBV28 to TRBJ1-5; D may be TRBD1 (5 bases). The CDR3 loop is CANKSWDLIDNQPQHF. Here the CDR3 DNA reads TGTGCCAACAAAAGCTGGGACCTAATCGACAATCAGCCCCAGCATTTT.